These 30 T cell receptor beta chains share one sample of origin, sequenced in a study of blood T cell repertoires in COVID-19. Libraries were prepared by immunoSEQ multiplex PCR; TCRdb keeps only in-frame clonotypes and omits some of them. The sample carries 70,000 to 85,000 clones, approximately 82% recorded once. The specimen was peripheral blood. These receptors all stem from a human donor in a cohort sampled during active COVID-19.

V gene TRBV9 combines with J gene TRBJ2-2; maybe TRBD2 (5 bases). The CDR3 sequence is 15 residues long. V gave up 0 bases and J gave up 2 bases, with 8 bases separating them. Germline loops: CDR1 SGDLS, CDR2 YYNGEE. CDR3 nucleotide sequence: TGTGCCAGCAGCGTAGTGGCTAGCAACACCGGGGAGCTGTTTTTT. Translated: CASSVVASNTGELFF.

V and J are TRBV15 and TRBJ1-5, with D perhaps matching TRBD1 (6 bases). Germline V lookup: CDR1 LNHNV, CDR2 YYDKDF (reference sequence). The CDR3 totals 17 residues. Trimming removed 0 bases at V and 7 bases at J, with 19 bases between. The CDR3 is CATSREYDRTEGQPQHF. DNA of the CDR3: TGTGCCACCAGCAGAGAATACGATCGGACAGAGGGCCAGCCCCAGCATTTT.

This rearrangement joins TRBV27 to TRBJ1-1; D gene ambiguous. V was cut by 6 bases and J by 1 base, with 12 bases left in between. Germline V gives CDR1 MNHEY, CDR2 SMNVEV (reference sequence). The CDR3 is 14 amino acids. DNA for the CDR3: TGTGCCAGCAGGCCACCCCCGGGGAACACTGAAGCTTTCTTT. Its protein product is CASRPPPGNTEAFF.

The V call is TRBV7-3, the J call TRBJ1-1, with D possibly TRBD1 on 6 matching bases. Between the trimmed V and J ends, which lost 1 base and 0 bases, there was a span of 9 bases. Per germline, CDR1 SGHTA and CDR2 FQGTGA. The CDR3 runs 15 residues. CDR3 region: CASSLNGGVNTEAFF. The CDR3 DNA sequence: TGTGCCAGCAGCTTAAATGGGGGCGTGAACACTGAAGCTTTCTTT.

J is TRBJ2-1 and V is TRBV5-8, with 8 positions matching TRBD1. Germline V gene data show CDR1 as SGHTS and CDR2 as YDEGEE. J gave up 9 bases and V 0 bases, and 5 bases lay outside the gene matches. The CDR3 is 14 residues long. CDR3 region: CASSLGRQGREQFF. The CDR3 DNA sequence: TGTGCCAGCAGCTTGGGGCGACAGGGGCGTGAGCAGTTCTTC.

The table lists this clone with a count of one. The genes are TRBV15 and TRBJ1-1; unclear D gene. Per germline, CDR1 LNHNV and CDR2 YYDKDF (reference sequence). Trimming stripped 0 bases from V and 1 base from J, with 12 bases between. The CDR3 totals 16 residues. CDR3 protein: CATSRDRTSGNTEAFF. The CDR3 nucleotides are TGTGCCACCAGCAGAGATAGAACCTCAGGGAACACTGAAGCTTTCTTT.

The chain joins TRBV4-2 to TRBJ1-1, with 11 nucleotides matching TRBD1. The CDR3 spans 19 residues. V lost 4 bases and J lost 3; bases outside the gene matches: 16. The germline CDR1 and CDR2 sequences are LGHNA and YNFKEQ. The CDR3, as DNA: TGTGCCAGCAGCCTTGACCGGACAGGGGGCGAATTGTGGTACACTGAAGCTTTCTTT. Translating it yields CASSLDRTGGELWYTEAFF.

The chain couples TRBV6-5 to TRBJ2-6; 8 bases are shared with TRBD1. The germline V gene encodes CDR1 MNHEY and CDR2 SVGAGI. Trimming cost V 4 bases and J 4 bases; bases outside gene matches: 3. The CDR3 consists of 15 residues. CDR3 DNA sequence: TGTGCCAGCAGTTTCAGGGGGCCAGGGGCCAACGTCCTGACTTTC. Encoded protein: CASSFRGPGANVLTF.

V usage is TRBV6-1 and J usage is TRBJ1-3, with 8 bases identical to TRBD1. Germline V lookup: CDR1 MNHNS, CDR2 SASEGT. V dropped 0 bases and J dropped 4; count of bases not matched to a gene: 5. The CDR3 is 16 residues long. CDR3 coding DNA: TGTGCCAGCAGTGAAGCGTCGACAGGGGCCGGAAACACCATATATTTT. Translated: CASSEASTGAGNTIYF.

The chain joins TRBV2 to TRBJ2-7, with 7 bases that match TRBD2. The CDR3 totals 12 residues. Unmatched junction bases numbered 4, after V lost 4 bases and J lost 7 bases. Germline V gene data show CDR1 as SNHLY and CDR2 as FYNNEI. The CDR3 reads CASSGAGDEQYF. The CDR3 DNA reads as TGTGCCAGCAGTGGGGCGGGGGATGAGCAGTACTTC.

The CDR3 sequence is CASSDRLNTEAFF. The CDR3 nucleotides read TGTGCCAGTAGTGACAGGCTGAACACTGAAGCTTTCTTT. This chain links TRBV19 with TRBJ1-1; maybe TRBD1 (6 bases). The CDR3 length is 13 residues. V was shortened by 5 bases and J by 0 bases, with 7 bases between the two germline ends. Germline CDR1 LNHDA, CDR2 SQIVND (reference sequence).

This clone rates as medium-sized. The V and J genes are TRBV5-4 and TRBJ2-2; 8 nucleotides line up with TRBD1. The CDR3 totals 15 residues. Germline loops: CDR1 SGHNT, CDR2 YYREEE (reference sequence). Trimming at V came to 4 bases and at J to 1 base, leaving 3 bases not matched to a gene. The CDR3 sequence is CASSTGQGNTGELFF. The CDR3 DNA is TGTGCCAGCAGCACCGGACAGGGGAACACCGGGGAGCTGTTTTTT. Full variable domain (outside the CDR3, taken from reference TRBV5-4 and TRBJ2-2): ETGVTQSPTHLIKTRGQQVTLRCSSQSGHNTVSWYQQALGQGPQFIFQYYREEENGRGNFPPRFSGLQFPNYSSELNVNALELDDSALYLCASSTGQGNTGELFFGEGSRLTVL.

This clone was detected once. This chain joins TRBV27 and TRBJ2-3; 7 nucleotides align to TRBD2. The CDR3 loop spans 17 amino acids. J gave up 5 bases and V 2 bases, and 13 bases lay outside the gene matches. Germline CDR1 reads MNHEY; CDR2 reads SMNVEV (reference sequence). Here the CDR3 DNA reads TGTGCCAGCAGTTTACTATCAAGCGGGGAGATTCGAGATACGCAGTATTTT. It codes for CASSLLSSGEIRDTQYF.

The chain is built from TRBV5-6 and TRBJ1-6, with no clear D. Trimming shortened V by 0 bases and J by 14 bases, and 12 bases separated the two germline ends. The CDR3 contains 13 residues. Germline V lookup: CDR1 SGHDT, CDR2 YYEEEE. CDR3 bases: TGTGCCAGCAGCTTGGCCAACGGGGAGACCCTCCACTTT. This codes for CASSLANGETLHF.

The chain uses TRBV5-1 and TRBJ1-1; tentatively, D is TRBD1 (5 bases). The CDR3 totals 13 residues. Per germline, CDR1 SGHRS and CDR2 YFSETQ. The V gene lost 1 base and the J gene lost 5 bases, with 9 bases spanning the gap. CDR3 sequence: CASSLRGGTEAFF. For the CDR3, the DNA is TGCGCCAGCAGCTTGAGGGGAGGTACTGAAGCTTTCTTT.

J is TRBJ1-1 and V is TRBV5-1, with unresolved D. The germline V and J ends were trimmed by 1 base and 0 bases, with 13 bases remaining between them. CDR3 length: 16 amino acids. Germline V lookup: CDR1 SGHRS, CDR2 YFSETQ. This CDR3 reads CASSLIQASMNTEAFF. CDR3 nucleotides: TGCGCCAGCAGCTTGATCCAGGCCAGTATGAACACTGAAGCTTTCTTT.

The gene calls are TRBV7-3 and TRBJ1-2, with 7 bases fitting TRBD1. This CDR3 contains 12 residues. J gave up 6 bases and V 5 bases, and 3 bases lay outside the gene matches. Looked up from germline, CDR1 is SGHTA and CDR2 is FQGTGA. The CDR3 reads CASSATGDGYTF. For the CDR3, the DNA is TGTGCCAGCAGCGCCACAGGGGATGGCTACACCTTC.

A few counts support this clone. The rearrangement links TRBV9 to TRBJ2-5; 14 nucleotides align to TRBD2. The CDR3 loop spans 16 amino acids. The junction had 2 bases not matched to a gene; V was cut back by 0 bases and J by 4 bases. CDR1 is SGDLS, CDR2 YYNGEE, per germline. The CDR3: CASSVEGTSGRETQYF. CDR3 coding DNA: TGTGCCAGCAGCGTAGAGGGGACTAGCGGGAGAGAGACCCAGTACTTC.

This chain links TRBV5-1 with TRBJ2-1; 9 positions match TRBD1. This CDR3 comprises 15 residues. V lost 0 bases and J lost 5; bases outside the gene matches: 3. Germline CDR1 reads SGHRS; CDR2 reads YFSETQ. The CDR3 DNA reads TGCGCCAGCAGCTTGGGAGACAGGGGGGACAATGAGCAGTTCTTC. It codes for CASSLGDRGDNEQFF.

The chain uses TRBV5-4 and TRBJ2-6, with TRBD2 identical over 11 bases. The CDR3 has 18 residues. Per the germline V gene, CDR1 is SGHNT and CDR2 is YYREEE (reference sequence). V lost 2 bases and J lost 0; bases outside the gene matches: 4. CDR3 sequence reads: CASSLLAGDLSGANVLTF. CDR3 in DNA: TGTGCCAGCAGCTTACTAGCGGGAGACCTCTCTGGGGCCAACGTCCTGACTTTC.

The gene calls are TRBV2 and TRBJ2-7, with a weak D call TRBD1 (6 bases). The V and J ends lost 6 bases and 5 bases respectively, with 14 bases between them. The germline V gene has CDR1 SNHLY and CDR2 FYNNEI. CDR3 length: 13 residues. In nucleotides, the CDR3 is TGTGCCAGCAGGGCCCAGGGGATCAACGAGCAGTACTTC. This codes for CASRAQGINEQYF.

This clone was observed once. This rearrangement joins TRBV20-1 to TRBJ1-1, with a tentative D call TRBD1 (6 bases). CDR1 DFQATT and CDR2 SNEGSKA come from the germline V gene (reference sequence). This CDR3 is 11 amino acids long. This chain's CDR3 is CTTYREPEAFF. In DNA form, the CDR3 reads TGCACGACTTACAGGGAACCTGAAGCTTTCTTT.

This chain connects TRBV28 to TRBJ2-7; D is possibly TRBD1 (5 bases). This CDR3 is 13 amino acids long. V gave up 5 bases and J gave up 3 bases, with 11 bases separating them. Per the germline V gene, CDR1 is MDHEN and CDR2 is SYDVKM. The CDR3 region is CASSTQTVYEQYF. As DNA, the CDR3 is TGTGCCAGCAGTACCCAGACAGTCTACGAGCAGTACTTC.

The chain is built from TRBV2 and TRBJ2-7, with 10 positions matching TRBD2. The CDR3 is 13 residues long. Germline CDR1 and CDR2: SNHLY and FYNNEI. Trimming at V came to 7 bases and at J to 5 bases, leaving 5 bases not matched to a gene. Written as DNA, the CDR3 is TGTGCCAGCATTACCGGGACTAGCGACGAGCAGTACTTC. It encodes CASITGTSDEQYF.

This clone came up once. The chain employs TRBV2 and TRBJ1-6; 8 nucleotides match TRBD1. CDR3 size: 15 residues. J lost 3 bases, V lost 5 bases, and 3 bases had no gene match. Looked up from germline, CDR1 is SNHLY and CDR2 is FYNNEI. The CDR3 DNA is TGTGCCAGCAGTACCGACAGGGGCTATAATTCACCCCTCCACTTT. Translating gives CASSTDRGYNSPLHF. Filled out from reference TRBV2 and TRBJ1-6, the complete variable domain reads EPEVTQTPSHQVTQMGQEVILRCVPISNHLYFYWYRQILGQKVEFLVSFYNNEISEKSEIFDDQFSVERPDGSNFTLKIRSTKLEDSAMYFCASSTDRGYNSPLHFGNGTRLTVT.

V and J are TRBV20-1 and TRBJ2-5, with a weak D call TRBD1 (5 bases). With 3 bases removed from V and 6 bases from J, the gap between germline ends came to 8 bases. The CDR3 covers 11 residues. CDR1 is DFQATT, CDR2 SNEGSKA, per germline (reference sequence). CDR3 coding DNA: TGCAGTGCTAGCCAGGGAAAGACCCAGTACTTC. Encoded protein: CSASQGKTQYF.

J is TRBJ1-4 and V is TRBV18; 8 positions match TRBD1. CDR1 KGHSH and CDR2 LQKENI come from the germline V gene. The CDR3 loop spans 18 amino acids. The V gene end was trimmed by 5 bases and the J gene end by 3 bases; junction bases not matched to a gene: 14. The CDR3 reads CASSSNRQGRIANEKLFF. In DNA form, the CDR3 reads TGTGCCAGCTCATCCAACCGACAGGGGAGAATTGCTAATGAAAAACTGTTTTTT.

This clone was seen only once. J is TRBJ1-5 and V is TRBV7-6; D is possibly TRBD1 (6 bases). Trimming took off 3 bases at V and 0 bases at J, with 18 bases between the two ends. Germline V gene data show CDR1 as SGHVS and CDR2 as FNYEAQ. This CDR3 has 18 amino acids. CDR3 bases: TGTGCCAGCAGCTTGGGCCCCGGGACAAGGTATAGCAATCAGCCCCAGCATTTT. Protein product: CASSLGPGTRYSNQPQHF.

This clone was observed once. The J gene is TRBJ2-5, the V gene TRBV6-6; D is unclear. The CDR3 extends over 13 amino acids. Germline values: CDR1 MNHNY, CDR2 SVGAGI (reference sequence). Trimming removed 0 bases from V and 5 bases from J, with 7 bases in between. CDR3 residues: CASSYSTRETQYF. The CDR3, as DNA: TGTGCCAGCAGTTACTCGACACGGGAGACCCAGTACTTC.

The chain uses TRBV19 and TRBJ1-4; D ambiguous. This CDR3 has 14 residues. Between the trimmed V and J ends, which lost 3 bases and 4 bases, there was a span of 9 bases. Looked up from germline, CDR1 is LNHDA and CDR2 is SQIVND (reference sequence). In nucleotides, the CDR3 is TGTGCCAGTAGTATCGTCCGGGGTAATGAAAAACTGTTTTTT. This codes for CASSIVRGNEKLFF.